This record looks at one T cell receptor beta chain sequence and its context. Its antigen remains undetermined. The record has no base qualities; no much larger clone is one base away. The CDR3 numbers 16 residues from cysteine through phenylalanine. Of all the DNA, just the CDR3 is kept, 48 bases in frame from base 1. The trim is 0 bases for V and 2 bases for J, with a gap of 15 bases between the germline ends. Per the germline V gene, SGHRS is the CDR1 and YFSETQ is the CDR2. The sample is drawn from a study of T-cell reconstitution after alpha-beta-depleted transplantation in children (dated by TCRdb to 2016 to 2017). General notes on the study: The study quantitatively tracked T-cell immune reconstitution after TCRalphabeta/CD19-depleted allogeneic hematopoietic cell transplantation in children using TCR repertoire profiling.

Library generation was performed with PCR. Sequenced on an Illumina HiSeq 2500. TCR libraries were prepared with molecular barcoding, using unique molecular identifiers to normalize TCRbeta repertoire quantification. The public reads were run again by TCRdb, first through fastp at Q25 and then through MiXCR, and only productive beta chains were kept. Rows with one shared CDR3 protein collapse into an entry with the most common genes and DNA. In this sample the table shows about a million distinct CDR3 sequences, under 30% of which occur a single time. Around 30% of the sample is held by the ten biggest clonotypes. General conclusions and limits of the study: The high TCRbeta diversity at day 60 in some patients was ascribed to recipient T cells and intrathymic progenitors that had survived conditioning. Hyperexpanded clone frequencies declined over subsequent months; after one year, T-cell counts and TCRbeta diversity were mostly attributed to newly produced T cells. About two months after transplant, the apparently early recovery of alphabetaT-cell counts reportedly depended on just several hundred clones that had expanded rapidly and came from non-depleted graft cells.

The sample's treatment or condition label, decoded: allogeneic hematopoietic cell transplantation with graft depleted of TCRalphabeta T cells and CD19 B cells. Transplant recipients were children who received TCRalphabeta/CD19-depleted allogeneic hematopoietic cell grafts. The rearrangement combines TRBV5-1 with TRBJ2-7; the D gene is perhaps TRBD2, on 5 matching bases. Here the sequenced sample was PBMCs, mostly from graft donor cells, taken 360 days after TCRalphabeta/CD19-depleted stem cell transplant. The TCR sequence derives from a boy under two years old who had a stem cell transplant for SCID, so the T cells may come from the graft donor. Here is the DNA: TGCGCCAGCAGCTTGGTCGGGGAAATTGCCACCTACGAGCAGTACTTC. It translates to CASSLVGEIATYEQYF.